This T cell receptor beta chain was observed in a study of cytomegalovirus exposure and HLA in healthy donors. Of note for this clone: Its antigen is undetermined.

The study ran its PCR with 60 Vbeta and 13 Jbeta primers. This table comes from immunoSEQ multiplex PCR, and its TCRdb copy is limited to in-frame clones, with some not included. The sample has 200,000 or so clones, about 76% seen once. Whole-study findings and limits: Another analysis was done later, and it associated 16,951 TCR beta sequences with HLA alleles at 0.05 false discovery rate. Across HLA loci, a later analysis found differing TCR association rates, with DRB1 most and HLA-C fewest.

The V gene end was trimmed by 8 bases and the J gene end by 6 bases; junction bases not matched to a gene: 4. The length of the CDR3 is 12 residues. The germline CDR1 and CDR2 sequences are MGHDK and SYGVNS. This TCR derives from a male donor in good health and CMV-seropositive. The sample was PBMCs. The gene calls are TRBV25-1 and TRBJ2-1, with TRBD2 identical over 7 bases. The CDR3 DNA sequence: TGTGCCAGCGAACCGGGAGGCAATGAGCAGTTCTTC. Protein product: CASEPGGNEQFF.